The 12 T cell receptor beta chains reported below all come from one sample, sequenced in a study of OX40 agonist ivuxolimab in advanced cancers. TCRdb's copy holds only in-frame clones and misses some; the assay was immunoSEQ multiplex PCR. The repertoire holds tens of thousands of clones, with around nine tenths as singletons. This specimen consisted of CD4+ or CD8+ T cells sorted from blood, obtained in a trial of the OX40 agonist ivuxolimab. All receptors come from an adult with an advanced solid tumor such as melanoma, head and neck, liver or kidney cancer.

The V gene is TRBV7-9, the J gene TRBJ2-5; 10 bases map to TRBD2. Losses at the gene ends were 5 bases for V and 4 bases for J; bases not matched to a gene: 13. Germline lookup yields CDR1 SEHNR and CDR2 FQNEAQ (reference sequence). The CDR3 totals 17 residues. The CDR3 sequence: CASSPYVGLAGAETQYF. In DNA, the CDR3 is TGTGCCAGCAGCCCTTATGTTGGGCTAGCGGGGGCAGAGACCCAGTACTTC. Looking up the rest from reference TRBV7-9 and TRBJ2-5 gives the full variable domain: DTGVSQNPRHKITKRGQNVTFRCDPISEHNRLYWYRQTLGQGPEFLTYFQNEAQLEKSRLLSDRFSAERPKGSFSTLEIQRTEQGDSAMYLCASSPYVGLAGAETQYFGPGTRLLVL.

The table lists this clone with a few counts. The CDR3 bases are TGTGCCAGCAGTATCTGGTTTGGTTCACCCCTCCACTTT. Protein product: CASSIWFGSPLHF. The chain couples TRBV6-4 to TRBJ1-6; D call uncertain. CDR1 and CDR2 (germline): MRHNA, SNTAGT. V lost 5 bases to trimming and J lost 9 bases, with 11 bases between them. The CDR3 spans 13 residues.

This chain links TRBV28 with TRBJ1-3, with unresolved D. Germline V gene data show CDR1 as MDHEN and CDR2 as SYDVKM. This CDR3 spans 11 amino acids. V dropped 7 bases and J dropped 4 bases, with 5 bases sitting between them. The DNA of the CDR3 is TGTGCCAGCACTTCCGGAAACACCATATATTTT. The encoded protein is CASTSGNTIYF.

The DNA for the CDR3 is TGTGCCAGCAGTAGGACAGGGACTAATGAAAAACTGTTTTTT. Its protein product is CASSRTGTNEKLFF. V is TRBV6-5 and J is TRBJ1-4; 8 bases fit TRBD1. The CDR3 is made up of 14 amino acids. Germline CDR1 reads MNHEY; CDR2 reads SVGAGI. The V and J ends lost 5 bases and 2 bases, in that order; junction bases with no gene match: 1.

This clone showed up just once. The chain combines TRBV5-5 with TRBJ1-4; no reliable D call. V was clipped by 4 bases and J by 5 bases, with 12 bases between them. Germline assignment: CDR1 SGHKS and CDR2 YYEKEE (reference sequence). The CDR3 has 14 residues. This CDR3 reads CASSPPKSNEKLFF. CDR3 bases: TGTGCCAGCAGCCCGCCTAAATCCAATGAAAAACTGTTTTTT.

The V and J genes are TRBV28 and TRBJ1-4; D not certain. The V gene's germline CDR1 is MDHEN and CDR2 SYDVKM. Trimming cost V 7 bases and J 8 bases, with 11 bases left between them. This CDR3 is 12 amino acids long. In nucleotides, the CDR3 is TGTGCCAGCACAAGTAATAGGGAAAAACTGTTTTTT. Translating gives CASTSNREKLFF.

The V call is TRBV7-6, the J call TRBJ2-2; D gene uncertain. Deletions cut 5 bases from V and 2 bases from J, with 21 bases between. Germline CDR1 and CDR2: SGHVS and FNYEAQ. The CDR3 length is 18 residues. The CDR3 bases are TGTGCCAGCAGCCATGAACGGTGGGCGGCCGTAAACACCGGGGAGCTGTTTTTT. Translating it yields CASSHERWAAVNTGELFF.

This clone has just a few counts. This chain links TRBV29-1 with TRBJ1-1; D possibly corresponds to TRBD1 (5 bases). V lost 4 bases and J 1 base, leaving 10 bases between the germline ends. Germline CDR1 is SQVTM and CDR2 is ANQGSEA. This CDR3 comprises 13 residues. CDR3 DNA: TGCAGCGTTGTATCAGGGACGAACACTGAAGCTTTCTTT. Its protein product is CSVVSGTNTEAFF.

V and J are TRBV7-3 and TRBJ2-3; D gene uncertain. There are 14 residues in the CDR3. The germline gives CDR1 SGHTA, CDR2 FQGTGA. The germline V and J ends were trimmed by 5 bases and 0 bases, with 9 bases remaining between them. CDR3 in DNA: TGTGCCAGCAGCCTAAGGCAAAGCACAGATACGCAGTATTTT. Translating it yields CASSLRQSTDTQYF.

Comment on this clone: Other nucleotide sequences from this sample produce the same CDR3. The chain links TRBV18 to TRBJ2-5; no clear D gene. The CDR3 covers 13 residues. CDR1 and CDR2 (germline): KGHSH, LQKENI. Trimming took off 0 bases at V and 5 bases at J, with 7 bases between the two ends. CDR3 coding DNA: TGTGCCAGCTCACCACCCGGGCGGGAGACCCAGTACTTC. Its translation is CASSPPGRETQYF.

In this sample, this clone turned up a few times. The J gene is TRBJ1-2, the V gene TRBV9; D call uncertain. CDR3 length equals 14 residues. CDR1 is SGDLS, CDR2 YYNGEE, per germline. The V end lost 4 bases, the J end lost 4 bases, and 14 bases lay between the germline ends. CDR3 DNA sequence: TGTGCCAGCAGCCCCCATAGGGAGTTCTATGGCTACACCTTC. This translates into CASSPHREFYGYTF.

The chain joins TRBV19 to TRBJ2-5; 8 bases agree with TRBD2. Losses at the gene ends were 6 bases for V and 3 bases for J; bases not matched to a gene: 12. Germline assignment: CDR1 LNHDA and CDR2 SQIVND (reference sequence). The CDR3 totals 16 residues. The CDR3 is CASSPNRGGTKETQYF. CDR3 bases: TGTGCCAGTAGCCCGAACCGGGGGGGAACTAAAGAGACCCAGTACTTC.